The present T cell receptor beta chain was sequenced within a study of T cell repertoires in cytomegalovirus infection. As for the study in general: Carrying CMV and the relevant HLA type showed in public TCR beta signatures.

One entry per CDR3 protein, called by TCRdb with MiXCR from the reads. Counted here are over 45,000 distinct CDR3 sequences, roughly 19% occurring once; the ten biggest clones make up approximately 55%. This clonotype appeared many times. Its antigen is unidentified. Study outcomes and limitations: Carriers of CMV plus the relevant HLA were identified by cumulative public TCR beta family frequency. HLA-C-restricted CMV clonotypes gave the most frequent clonotype in two of eight donors.

Germline CDR1 and CDR2: SGHTA and FQGNSA. This CDR3 has 15 residues. V was pared by 5 bases and J by 5 bases, with 9 bases of the junction left unmatched. Specimen: CD8+ T cells from cultured PBMCs, collected from culture after CMV antigen stimulation. The chain uses TRBV7-2 and TRBJ2-5; 9 bases line up with TRBD2. The TCR sequence derives from a human donor in good health (CMV status not recorded). Some clones in this sample may be carry-over from other donors' samples. CDR3: CASSNPSGEGETQYF. The CDR3 DNA reads as TGTGCCAGCAGCAATCCTAGCGGGGAGGGGGAGACCCAGTACTTC.